This TCR beta chain was obtained from a study of blood T cell repertoires in COVID-19 (dated by TCRdb to about 2020). With regard to the full study: The collaborator samples originated in the United States, Italy and Spain and spanned the acute and convalescent phases of COVID-19. The dataset comprised deeply sampled blood TCRbeta repertoires from subjects exposed to, actively infected with, or recovered from COVID-19. Nearly every sample came with metadata listing a de-identified subject ID, COVID-19 status, age in years and sex. The material from the prospective study consisted of cDNA or gDNA derived from T cells, B-cell-depleted T cells, or PBMCs. Samples came from the ongoing ImmuneRACE study (first 160 participants) plus 1,254 subjects from 6 global collaborators. Where available, HLA class I and class II types were obtained from metadata supplied by the sample provider rather than from assay-based typing. A freely available public database, intended as a resource for researchers studying the immune response to SARS-CoV-2, is where the repertoires were released. Study-wide conclusions, independent of this receptor: Clinical and demographic metadata were provided uncurated, with the amount varying by source and participant.

This clone was seen just once. Its binding antigen is unknown. No clone much larger than this one lies a single base away; base qualities are absent. TCRbeta CDR3 regions were amplified from genomic DNA by means of the immunoSEQ Assay, a bias-controlled multiplex PCR. The paper's processing steps were these. The number of nucleated cells in each sample was estimated from the amplification of reference gene primers within the assay. Sequence reads were collapsed and filtered to measure the absolute abundance of every unique TCRbeta CDR3 rearrangement. For each sample, productive Simpson clonality was calculated by taking the square root of Simpson's diversity index across productive rearrangements. TCRdb provides this immuneACCESS table in a form limited to in-frame rearrangements. Some clones are lacking; in checked studies, under half of them reflect an unresolved V gene, and why the rest are absent is not known. The DNA gave D and trimming, while V, J and clone size come from that table. Present in this sample are 140,000 to 150,000 clones, 80% to 90% of which were seen just once. Jointly, the top ten make up 8% of the sample.

One collaborating source in Seattle enrolled patients while the patients were actively infected and followed the patients over time throughout the course of disease. Each collaborating institution followed its own protocols to collect whole blood in K2EDTA tubes. Collaborator samples were shipped for TCRbeta analysis as frozen whole blood, isolated PBMCs, or DNA extracted from either sample type. From the cysteine up to the phenylalanine, the CDR3 has a length of 12 residues. The CDR3 DNA has 36 bases and is translated from base 1. The V and J ends are trimmed by 0 bases and 10 bases, leaving 8 bases between them. CDR1 SGHDT and CDR2 YYEEEE were looked up in the germline V gene.

The rearrangement joined TRBV5-6 to TRBJ2-1, and the D gene may be TRBD2, 5 bases matching. Sequences were obtained from peripheral blood. The receptor's source is a woman aged 55 to 70 with COVID-19, enrolled during active disease. At the DNA level, the sequence is TGTGCCAGCAGCTTGGAGTCGGGGGAGCAGTTCTTC. It specifies CASSLESGEQFF.